The 26 T cell receptor beta chains below were found in one sample sequenced in a study of radiation and T cells in renal cell carcinoma. As for time point: blood 2 weeks post-SBRT. The treatment: 15 Gy SBRT to primary tumor, nephrectomy 4 weeks later. TCRdb keeps only in-frame clones here, not all; method: immunoSEQ multiplex PCR. Among about 130,000 clones, about four fifths were seen once, and the ten largest hold 5.8%. The sequencing used blood, collected from a patient whose treatment included radiotherapy and nephrectomy. The receptors were gathered from a man aged 45-60 years with renal cell carcinoma.

This clone has only a few counts. This sequence joins TRBV19 and TRBJ2-5; 7 positions match TRBD1. The V gene's germline CDR1 is LNHDA and CDR2 SQIVND (reference sequence). After removal of 5 bases from V and 2 bases from J, the junction contained 8 bases not matched to a gene. CDR3 length: 15 amino acids. CDR3 bases: TGTGCCAGTAGTGCCTCGACAGGGAATCAAGAGACCCAGTACTTC. This gives the protein CASSASTGNQETQYF.

V gene TRBV27 combines with J gene TRBJ2-1, with D hard to call. The V end was cut by 4 bases, the J end by 0 bases, with 13 bases between. The CDR3 covers 16 residues. CDR1 is MNHEY and CDR2 is SMNVEV in the germline V gene (reference sequence). The CDR3 nucleotides read TGTGCCAGCAGTTCGAGCATAGCTAGCTCCTACAATGAGCAGTTCTTC. Its protein is CASSSSIASSYNEQFF.

This chain links TRBV28 with TRBJ2-1; D perhaps matches TRBD2 (6 bases). V lost 7 bases and J 4 bases, leaving 11 bases between the germline ends. CDR1 is MDHEN and CDR2 is SYDVKM in the germline V gene. CDR3 length: 13 amino acids. The CDR3 spells CASTGTSYNEQFF. For the CDR3, the DNA is TGTGCCAGCACCGGGACTTCGTACAATGAGCAGTTCTTC.

The V gene is TRBV28, the J gene TRBJ2-7; 7 nucleotides match TRBD1. V lost 8 bases to trimming and J lost 3 bases; unmatched junction nucleotides: 16. Germline lookup yields CDR1 MDHEN and CDR2 SYDVKM. This CDR3 is 16 amino acids long. Written as DNA, the CDR3 is TGTGCCAGCTGCCAACAGACCGGGACAGCCGGCTACGAGCAGTACTTC. This translates into CASCQQTGTAGYEQYF.

This clone was detected only a few times. The chain employs TRBV20-1 and TRBJ1-1, with D hard to call. The CDR3 extends over 11 amino acids. Germline V lookup: CDR1 DFQATT, CDR2 SNEGSKA (reference sequence). Trimming stripped 6 bases from V and 10 bases from J, with 15 bases between. The CDR3 sequence is CSAQYGSRAFF. The CDR3 bases are TGCAGTGCCCAATACGGGAGCCGAGCTTTCTTT.

This clone was seen repeatedly, ten times or more. Mismatch with germline at one junction end may stem from a read error. The chain uses TRBV5-1 and TRBJ2-7; no firm D call. This CDR3 has 12 amino acids. CDR1 and CDR2 from the germline V gene are SGHRS and YFSETQ. This chain's CDR3 is CASSVNYVEQYF. CDR3 nucleotide sequence: TGTGCCAGCAGCGTGAATTATGTCGAGCAGTACTTC.

The chain couples TRBV11-1 to TRBJ1-3; D call uncertain. CDR3 length: 13 residues. CDR1 and CDR2 (germline): SGHAT, FQDESV (reference sequence). Trimming stripped 4 bases from V and 2 bases from J, with 6 bases between. The CDR3 DNA is TGTGCCAGCAGCTCCCTTCCTGGAAACACCATATATTTT. Translating it yields CASSSLPGNTIYF.

The gene calls are TRBV6-5 and TRBJ1-1; D remains ambiguous. V was shortened by 3 bases and J by 0 bases, with 2 bases between the two germline ends. Germline V gives CDR1 MNHEY, CDR2 SVGAGI. CDR3 length equals 12 residues. CDR3 sequence (DNA): TGTGCCAGCAGTTATCTGAACACTGAAGCTTTCTTT. This translates into CASSYLNTEAFF.

The chain joins TRBV6-6 to TRBJ2-7; D call uncertain. The length of the CDR3 is 11 residues. V lost 7 bases and J 7 bases, leaving 11 bases between the germline ends. Germline V gene sequence: CDR1 MNHNY, CDR2 SVGAGI (reference sequence). CDR3 in DNA: TGTGCCAGCAAAATGCTAGATGAGCAGTACTTC. Its translation: CASKMLDEQYF.

V is TRBV9 and J is TRBJ2-3, with D perhaps matching TRBD1 (9 bases). Germline V gene sequence: CDR1 SGDLS, CDR2 YYNGEE. Between the trimmed V and J ends, which lost 3 bases and 5 bases, there was a span of 31 bases. This CDR3 has 20 amino acids. The CDR3 sequence is CASSEDAGQGFGGVLDTQYF. CDR3 bases: TGTGCCAGCAGCGAGGATGCGGGACAGGGTTTCGGGGGGGTACTAGATACGCAGTATTTT. The full variable domain, with the rest looked up from reference TRBV9 and TRBJ2-3, is DSGVTQTPKHLITATGQRVTLRCSPRSGDLSVYWYQQSLDQGLQFLIQYYNGEERAKGNILERFSAQQFPDLHSELNLSSLELGDSALYFCASSEDAGQGFGGVLDTQYFGPGTRLTVL.

The chain joins TRBV4-2 to TRBJ1-5; the match to TRBD1 covers 9 bases. The CDR3 spans 15 residues. V gave up 3 bases and J gave up 5 bases; unmatched junction bases: 5. CDR1 and CDR2 (germline): LGHNA, YNFKEQ. CDR3 sequence reads: CASSHGQGPDQPQHF. The CDR3 region has the DNA TGTGCCAGCAGCCACGGACAGGGGCCCGATCAGCCCCAGCATTTT.

This clone occurred once. CDR3 nucleotide sequence: TGCGCCAGCAGCTTGAGGCCAAACGGGGGCGAGAGGCAAGAGACCCAGTACTTC. It encodes CASSLRPNGGERQETQYF. The genes are TRBV5-1 and TRBJ2-5; D tentatively fits TRBD1 or TRBD2 (6 bases each). This CDR3 spans 18 amino acids. Trimming removed 1 base from V and 2 bases from J, with 21 bases in between. Germline CDR1 and CDR2: SGHRS and YFSETQ.

V is TRBV2 and J is TRBJ1-5; TRBD1 agrees at 7 bases. This CDR3 is 14 amino acids long. The germline V gene encodes CDR1 SNHLY and CDR2 FYNNEI. The trim removed 7 bases at V and 2 bases at J, leaving 5 bases unmatched. The CDR3 DNA is TGTGCCAGCAACCGACAGGGAGGCAATCAGCCCCAGCATTTT. It codes for CASNRQGGNQPQHF.

The J gene is TRBJ2-3, the V gene TRBV6-1; the D gene is possibly TRBD2 (7 bases). In germline, CDR1 is MNHNS, CDR2 SASEGT. The CDR3 runs 12 residues. V dropped 2 bases and J dropped 10 bases, with 10 bases sitting between them. The CDR3: CASSEKGGSQYF. The CDR3 nucleotides read TGTGCCAGCAGTGAAAAGGGGGGGTCGCAGTATTTT.

This clone was seen only once. This chain links TRBV7-2 with TRBJ2-5; TRBD1 matches at 7 bases. The CDR3 is 16 residues long. CDR1 is SGHTA, CDR2 FQGNSA, per germline. With V trimmed by 5 bases and J by 0 bases, 9 bases remained unmatched. The CDR3 sequence: CASSQGQPRYQETQYF. CDR3 nucleotide sequence: TGTGCCAGCAGCCAGGGACAGCCCCGATACCAAGAGACCCAGTACTTC.

The rearrangement links TRBV27 to TRBJ1-1, with unresolved D. The V gene's germline CDR1 is MNHEY and CDR2 SMNVEV (reference sequence). The CDR3 runs 14 residues. Deletions cut 8 bases from V and 2 bases from J, with 15 bases between. Here the CDR3 DNA reads TGTGCCAGCGGCCTGATGGGCGTTAACACTGAAGCTTTCTTT. This sequence encodes CASGLMGVNTEAFF.

V and J are TRBV5-1 and TRBJ2-2; D might be TRBD1 (8 bases). This CDR3 is 17 amino acids long. V gave up 1 base and J gave up 3 bases, with 16 bases separating them. CDR1 and CDR2 (germline): SGHRS, YFSETQ. CDR3: CASSLNRGGIDTGELFF. CDR3 DNA: TGCGCCAGCAGCTTGAACAGGGGGGGAATAGACACCGGGGAGCTGTTTTTT.

V is TRBV6-5 and J is TRBJ1-2; D is unclear. Trimming removed 6 bases from V and 3 bases from J, with 11 bases in between. This CDR3 comprises 13 residues. Germline CDR1 MNHEY, CDR2 SVGAGI. The CDR3 DNA reads TGTGCCAGCAGCCTGACGTATGACTATGGCTACACCTTC. Its translation: CASSLTYDYGYTF.

This clone was picked up one time. The rearrangement joins TRBV6-5 to TRBJ2-7; possible D gene TRBD1, 5 bases. V lost 2 bases, J lost 2 bases, and 10 bases lay in between. Germline lookup yields CDR1 MNHEY and CDR2 SVGAGI. CDR3 size: 14 residues. In nucleotides, the CDR3 is TGTGCCAGCAGTTACGAACAGGCGGCCTACGAGCAGTACTTC. Residues: CASSYEQAAYEQYF.

The chain employs TRBV11-2 and TRBJ2-1, with a possible D match to TRBD1 (7 bases). Trimming shortened V by 7 bases and J by 7 bases, and 17 bases separated the two germline ends. This CDR3 contains 14 residues. Germline V lookup: CDR1 SGHAT, CDR2 FQNNGV. CDR3 in amino acids: CASTLQGTRNEQFF. In nucleotides, the CDR3 is TGTGCCAGCACCCTACAGGGGACTCGGAATGAGCAGTTCTTC.

This chain connects TRBV7-2 to TRBJ2-1; 8 nucleotides agree with TRBD2. V lost 1 base and J lost 9; bases outside the gene matches: 20. Germline V CDR1 and CDR2: SGHTA, FQGNSA. The CDR3 contains 19 residues. Written as DNA, the CDR3 is TGTGCCAGCAGCTTAGTGGATCGGTTTTCCCCAGCGGGGGATTTTGAGCAGTTCTTC. Its protein is CASSLVDRFSPAGDFEQFF.

The gene calls are TRBV28 and TRBJ2-7; TRBD1 matches at 7 bases. Germline values: CDR1 MDHEN, CDR2 SYDVKM. Trimming cost V 5 bases and J 12 bases; bases outside gene matches: 16. The CDR3 covers 14 residues. This CDR3 reads CASSVQGTGGQWYF. DNA of the CDR3: TGTGCCAGCAGTGTACAGGGGACCGGCGGGCAGTGGTACTTC.

Only a few counts were recorded for this clone. V is TRBV9 and J is TRBJ1-1; perhaps TRBD1 as D (6 bases). CDR1 and CDR2 (germline): SGDLS, YYNGEE. The CDR3 loop spans 13 amino acids. V dropped 5 bases and J dropped 5 bases, with 13 bases sitting between them. The chain's CDR3 is CASSTQTGTEAFF. The CDR3 nucleotides read TGTGCCAGCAGTACCCAAACAGGGACTGAAGCTTTCTTT.

J is TRBJ1-1 and V is TRBV14; TRBD1 agrees at 8 bases. There are 14 residues in the CDR3. J was trimmed by 5 bases and V by 4 bases; bases with no gene match: 6. Germline CDR1 SGHDN, CDR2 FVKESK. CDR3 in amino acids: CASSPQQGETEAFF. The DNA of the CDR3 is TGTGCCAGCAGCCCACAACAGGGGGAAACTGAAGCTTTCTTT.

This chain uses TRBV7-2 with TRBJ1-4, with 7 positions matching TRBD1. CDR1 and CDR2 from the germline V gene are SGHTA and FQGNSA. J was trimmed by 3 bases and V by 4 bases; bases with no gene match: 2. This CDR3 is built from 14 residues. CDR3 residues: CASSSQGANEKLFF. CDR3 in DNA: TGTGCCAGCAGCTCTCAGGGGGCTAATGAAAAACTGTTTTTT.

This rearrangement joins TRBV28 to TRBJ2-5, with 7 positions matching TRBD2. This CDR3 has 16 residues. Germline values: CDR1 MDHEN, CDR2 SYDVKM. Losses at the gene ends were 4 bases for V and 7 bases for J; bases not matched to a gene: 15. CDR3 in amino acids: CASSSPTMAGEGTQYF. The CDR3 nucleotides read TGTGCCAGCAGTTCTCCGACTATGGCGGGAGAGGGGACCCAGTACTTC.